This T cell receptor beta chain emerged from a study of radiotherapy plus CTLA-4 blockade in lung cancer. Germline V gene data show CDR1 as SGHRS and CDR2 as YFSETQ. The V gene lost 4 bases and the J gene lost 4 bases, with 18 bases spanning the gap. The CDR3 runs to 15 residues. Only in-frame clones appear in the TCRdb table, and some are missing; sequencing was by immunoSEQ multiplex PCR. This repertoire shows tens of thousands of clones, roughly 86% found once; its top ten account for about a sixth. This sequence was found in a human donor with non-small cell lung cancer that progressed on radiotherapy plus ipilimumab. The input for sequencing was peripheral blood, taken from a patient treated with radiotherapy plus ipilimumab. The gene calls are TRBV5-1 and TRBJ2-7; D gene ambiguous. As DNA, the CDR3 is TGCGCCAGCAGCCCCACCGGGCCCGTGAAATACGAGCAGTACTTC. It specifies CASSPTGPVKYEQYF.